These 27 T cell receptor beta chains originate from one sample sequenced in a study of vaccination and CD4 T cells after COVID-19. These receptors have no known antigen. Sequencing of DNA taken from cultured CD4+ T cells relied on the Oncomine TCR Beta short-read assay. A single record per CDR3 protein comes from TCRdb applying MiXCR to the PCR reads. Of just under 20,000 distinct CDR3 sequences in the sample, roughly 50% are singletons; the top ten hold 2% to 3%. Treatment described: approximately 11-day PBMC culture with coronavirus spike peptide pools or control peptides (ViraFEST assay). This specimen consisted of CD4+ T cells from blood, cultured in vitro, obtained after SARS-CoV-2 vaccination. These receptor sequences come from a human donor who had recovered from COVID-19.

The chain has TRBV7-9 and TRBJ1-2, with D unclear. The CDR3 runs to 14 residues. With 5 bases removed from V and 6 bases from J, the gap between germline ends came to 16 bases. In germline, CDR1 is SEHNR, CDR2 FQNEAQ (reference sequence). The CDR3 sequence is CASSPLGGSDGYTF. The CDR3 DNA is TGTGCCAGCAGCCCCCTCGGTGGAAGCGATGGCTACACCTTC.

The chain is built from TRBV20-1 and TRBJ2-2; 9 bases fit TRBD2. This CDR3 comprises 15 residues. Germline V gives CDR1 DFQATT, CDR2 SNEGSKA (reference sequence). The junction had 6 bases not matched to a gene; V was cut back by 5 bases and J by 2 bases. CDR3 nucleotide sequence: TGCAGTGCTGCACCGGGACTAGCCAACACCGGGGAGCTGTTTTTT. This gives the protein CSAAPGLANTGELFF.

The chain employs TRBV7-6 and TRBJ2-7; D tentatively fits TRBD1 or TRBD2 (5 bases each). Germline CDR1 reads SGHVS; CDR2 reads FNYEAQ. Trimming left V 4 bases short and J 1 base short, with 20 bases between. There are 17 residues in the CDR3. CDR3 nucleotides: TGTGCCAGCAGCTCAGGCCCCTCGGCAGGGAGTTCCTACGAGCAGTACTTC. It yields the protein CASSSGPSAGSSYEQYF.

The table lists this clonotype with a few counts. V usage is TRBV20-1 and J usage is TRBJ2-5; 8 bases agree with TRBD2. CDR1 and CDR2 from the germline V gene are DFQATT and SNEGSKA (reference sequence). The V gene end was trimmed by 7 bases and the J gene end by 4 bases; junction bases not matched to a gene: 11. The CDR3 totals 14 residues. CDR3 amino acids: CSVLGLAGAETQYF. The CDR3 DNA reads TGCAGTGTTCTCGGACTAGCAGGGGCAGAGACCCAGTACTTC.

This chain connects TRBV30 to TRBJ1-2; the D gene is possibly TRBD1 (6 bases). Germline V gene data show CDR1 as GTSNPN and CDR2 as SVGIG (reference sequence). The ends were cut back, 0 bases at V and 4 bases at J, with 6 bases in the middle. The CDR3 contains 12 residues. CDR3 protein: CAWSVGGYGYTF. CDR3 DNA: TGTGCCTGGAGTGTAGGGGGCTATGGCTACACCTTC.

The J gene is TRBJ1-6, the V gene TRBV7-9; D is undetermined. Germline values: CDR1 SEHNR, CDR2 FQNEAQ (reference sequence). V shed 4 bases and J shed 0 bases, with 13 bases lying between them. The CDR3 consists of 17 residues. The CDR3 nucleotides read TGTGCCAGCAGCTCTCCTAGCTTGAGCTCCTATAATTCACCCCTCCACTTT. Translated: CASSSPSLSSYNSPLHF.

The rearrangement joins TRBV7-9 to TRBJ2-5; D gene ambiguous. The germline CDR1 and CDR2 sequences are SEHNR and FQNEAQ (reference sequence). Trimming took 3 bases from V and 1 from J, leaving 3 bases between them. This CDR3 is 12 amino acids long. The CDR3 sequence is CASSFPQETQYF. Here the CDR3 DNA reads TGTGCCAGCAGCTTCCCCCAAGAGACCCAGTACTTC.

The DNA of the CDR3 is TGTGCCAGCAGCTTGGTCGGTCGGTCCACTGAAGCTTTCTTT. Encoded protein: CASSLVGRSTEAFF. The chain couples TRBV5-4 to TRBJ1-1; D unclear. Germline CDR1 reads SGHNT; CDR2 reads YYREEE (reference sequence). Trimming stripped 0 bases from V and 4 bases from J, with 10 bases between. There are 14 residues in the CDR3.

The chain links TRBV30 to TRBJ2-5; D may match TRBD1 or TRBD2 (5 bases each). Germline-derived CDR1 and CDR2 are GTSNPN and SVGIG (reference sequence). Trimming pared 0 bases from V and 5 bases from J, leaving 13 bases between. This CDR3 is 14 amino acids long. As DNA, the CDR3 is TGTGCCTGGAGTGTAAATTCGGGGCGGGAGACCCAGTACTTC. Translated, it gives CAWSVNSGRETQYF.

This chain connects TRBV5-4 to TRBJ1-1; D unresolved. The CDR3 covers 14 residues. Trimming cost V 0 bases and J 6 bases, with 12 bases left between them. Germline V gives CDR1 SGHNT, CDR2 YYREEE (reference sequence). CDR3 in DNA: TGTGCCAGCAGCTTGGGGCAGGAGGTATCTGAAGCTTTCTTT. It codes for CASSLGQEVSEAFF.

The V call is TRBV7-8, the J call TRBJ2-5; possible D gene TRBD1, 5 bases. This CDR3 region has 14 residues. V lost 1 base, J lost 4 bases, and 10 bases lay in between. Germline CDR1 reads SGHVS; CDR2 reads FQNEAQ. The chain's CDR3 is CASSLVQGGETQYF. The CDR3, as DNA: TGTGCCAGCAGCTTAGTCCAGGGCGGAGAGACCCAGTACTTC.

The chain couples TRBV7-2 to TRBJ2-3; D may be TRBD2 (7 bases). The CDR3 spans 17 residues. Trimming removed 5 bases from V and 3 bases from J, with 21 bases in between. Germline-derived CDR1 and CDR2 are SGHTA and FQGNSA. The DNA for the CDR3 is TGTGCCAGCAGCCTCCGGCGGGGGCCCCATGGTACAGATACGCAGTATTTT. This encodes CASSLRRGPHGTDTQYF.

This chain connects TRBV11-2 to TRBJ1-1, with a tentative D call TRBD1 (5 bases). This CDR3 spans 16 amino acids. Looked up from germline, CDR1 is SGHAT and CDR2 is FQNNGV. With 1 base removed from V and 3 bases from J, the gap between germline ends came to 15 bases. The CDR3 here is CASSLVSAGPYTEAFF. The CDR3 nucleotides read TGTGCCAGCAGCTTAGTTTCGGCAGGGCCATACACTGAAGCTTTCTTT.

The chain links TRBV20-1 to TRBJ2-5, with unresolved D. Per germline, CDR1 DFQATT and CDR2 SNEGSKA (reference sequence). Trimming cost V 3 bases and J 2 bases, with 7 bases left between them. The CDR3 is made up of 12 amino acids. CDR3 protein: CSASLKQETQYF. The CDR3, as DNA: TGCAGTGCTAGTCTAAAACAAGAGACCCAGTACTTC.

In its sample, this clonotype was seen a few times. This chain links TRBV29-1 with TRBJ2-7; 10 nucleotides align to TRBD1. The CDR3 is 14 amino acids. Trimming cost V 4 bases and J 5 bases; bases outside gene matches: 8. Germline V gene sequence: CDR1 SQVTM, CDR2 ANQGSEA. The DNA of the CDR3 is TGCAGCGTTGGTCGGACAGGGGGTAACGACGAGCAGTACTTC. This codes for CSVGRTGGNDEQYF.

V usage is TRBV18 and J usage is TRBJ1-1, with D unclear. The CDR3 consists of 12 residues. The germline V gene has CDR1 KGHSH and CDR2 LQKENI. V was pared by 2 bases and J by 7 bases, with 8 bases between. The CDR3 is CASSPGDVEAFF. As DNA, the CDR3 is TGTGCCAGCTCACCAGGGGATGTTGAAGCTTTCTTT.

This chain connects TRBV7-2 to TRBJ2-5; possibly TRBD2 for D (6 bases). V was shortened by 5 bases and J by 7 bases, with 26 bases between the two germline ends. The CDR3 covers 17 residues. Germline assignment: CDR1 SGHTA and CDR2 FQGNSA. The CDR3 nucleotides read TGTGCCAGCAGCCTCCAACGTCTGAGGGTGGGACTGGCGACCCAGTACTTC. Its translation: CASSLQRLRVGLATQYF.

This chain connects TRBV7-8 to TRBJ1-1; D may be TRBD1 (5 bases). Germline V CDR1 and CDR2: SGHVS, FQNEAQ. Trimming removed 7 bases from V and 5 bases from J, with 23 bases in between. CDR3 length equals 16 residues. The CDR3 coding sequence is TGTGCCAGCACCCCAGGGACGGAGCGTCGGGGGACTGAAGCTTTCTTT. It codes for CASTPGTERRGTEAFF.

There are a few counts of this clonotype. This rearrangement joins TRBV6-5 to TRBJ1-5; tentatively, D is TRBD1 (5 bases). Germline CDR1 is MNHEY and CDR2 is SVGAGI. This CDR3 has 14 amino acids. Deletions cut 4 bases from V and 8 bases from J, with 15 bases between. CDR3 coding DNA: TGTGCCAGCAGTTCAGGTTTTGGGGCTAAGCCCCAGCATTTT. Translated, it gives CASSSGFGAKPQHF.

The rearrangement joins TRBV3-1 to TRBJ1-6; possible D gene TRBD1, 6 bases. The CDR3 extends over 15 amino acids. CDR1 and CDR2 (germline): LGHDT, YNNKEL (reference sequence). Trimming took off 0 bases at V and 10 bases at J, with 13 bases between the two ends. CDR3 bases: TGTGCCAGCAGCCAAGATCACCAGGGGCGCTCACCCCTCCACTTT. It codes for CASSQDHQGRSPLHF.

This clonotype was detected a few times. This rearrangement joins TRBV19 to TRBJ1-5; D gene uncertain. V was clipped by 3 bases and J by 0 bases, with 9 bases between them. This CDR3 contains 15 residues. Germline V lookup: CDR1 LNHDA, CDR2 SQIVND (reference sequence). The CDR3 nucleotides are TGTGCCAGTAGTATTCTGACGAATAGCAATCAGCCCCAGCATTTT. Amino acid sequence: CASSILTNSNQPQHF.

This sequence joins TRBV24-1 and TRBJ2-3; no clear D gene. Germline values: CDR1 KGHDR, CDR2 SFDVKD. CDR3 length: 13 residues. The V end was cut by 0 bases, the J end by 4 bases, with 4 bases between. This chain's CDR3 is CATSDLHPDTQYF. The CDR3 DNA reads as TGTGCCACCAGTGATTTGCATCCAGATACGCAGTATTTT.

The rearrangement links TRBV6-5 to TRBJ1-1; D uncertain. V lost 0 bases, J lost 0 bases, and 11 bases lay in between. Germline CDR1 is MNHEY and CDR2 is SVGAGI. The CDR3 spans 16 residues. CDR3 region: CASSYSNLQMNTEAFF. The CDR3 DNA follows: TGTGCCAGCAGTTACTCGAACCTCCAGATGAACACTGAAGCTTTCTTT.

Only a few counts were recorded for this clonotype. The genes are TRBV7-8 and TRBJ1-6; D remains ambiguous. The CDR3 spans 15 residues. The V end lost 5 bases, the J end lost 3 bases, and 11 bases lay between the germline ends. Per the germline V gene, CDR1 is SGHVS and CDR2 is FQNEAQ. CDR3 DNA: TGTGCCAGCAGCGCCCAGAGTAGCTATAATTCACCCCTCCACTTT. It yields the protein CASSAQSSYNSPLHF.

The rearrangement joins TRBV19 to TRBJ1-5; the match to TRBD1 covers 10 bases. The trim removed 9 bases at V and 6 bases at J, leaving 5 bases unmatched. The CDR3 spans 13 residues. Germline CDR1 is LNHDA and CDR2 is SQIVND (reference sequence). The CDR3 protein is CASVGQGFQPQHF. The CDR3 DNA reads TGTGCCAGCGTGGGACAGGGGTTTCAGCCCCAGCATTTT.

This clonotype was counted only a few times. The CDR3 region is CSANDRVGYGYTF. The CDR3 DNA follows: TGCAGTGCCAACGACAGGGTTGGGTATGGCTACACCTTC. This chain uses TRBV20-1 with TRBJ1-2; 7 nucleotides agree with TRBD1. Per the germline V gene, CDR1 is DFQATT and CDR2 is SNEGSKA (reference sequence). The CDR3 is 13 amino acids. After removal of 6 bases from V and 5 bases from J, the junction contained 9 bases not matched to a gene.

This clonotype came up a few times. This chain connects TRBV20-1 to TRBJ2-6; TRBD2 might be the D (6 bases). Germline loops: CDR1 DFQATT, CDR2 SNEGSKA (reference sequence). The V and J ends lost 5 bases and 0 bases respectively, with 20 bases between them. CDR3 size: 18 residues. The CDR3 DNA is TGCAGTGCTGGGGGGATACCACGAACCCCCTCTGGGGCCAACGTCCTGACTTTC. It encodes CSAGGIPRTPSGANVLTF.